The clone carrying this T cell receptor (beta chain) was found many times. What it binds is not known. The germline V gene encodes CDR1 SGHRS and CDR2 YFSETQ. The CDR3 length is 14 residues. V lost 3 bases to trimming and J lost 2 bases; unmatched junction nucleotides: 1. The authors made cDNA by 5'RACE with 10-nucleotide random UMIs. TCRdb passed the 5' RACE reads through MiXCR, listing each CDR3 protein once. The data hold roughly 27,000 distinct CDR3 sequences, with roughly 2.7% observed a single time. The data originate from a study of neurological immune-mediated disorders. Study-wide results and limits: The most TCR clonal expansion was seen in HTLV-1-associated myelopathy, and the least was seen in multiple sclerosis, which fell below healthy controls.

This clonotype originated in a woman between 50 and 59 years old with multiple sclerosis. This chain joins TRBV5-1 and TRBJ2-7; 11 bases are a match to TRBD1. Specimen: PBMCs. The CDR3 spells CASSWGQGAYEQYF. For the CDR3, the DNA is TGCGCCAGCAGCTGGGGACAGGGGGCCTACGAGCAGTACTTC.